This TCR beta chain was retrieved from a study of blood T cell repertoires in COVID-19. Background on the study: PBMCs, B-cell-depleted T cells, or T cells provided the cDNA or gDNA that made up the material.

Trimming stripped 5 bases from V and 2 bases from J, with 13 bases between. This CDR3 comprises 14 residues. Germline-derived CDR1 and CDR2 are SGHRS and YFSETQ. Assay: immunoSEQ multiplex PCR; the TCRdb copy retains only in-frame clones and omits some. The data show about 310,000 clones, roughly 90% seen once. The sample consisted of peripheral blood. This receptor was taken from a woman in her 40s with COVID-19, enrolled during active disease. The rearrangement uses TRBV5-1 and TRBJ1-1, with a possible D match to TRBD1 (6 bases). The CDR3 spells CASRLTGFNTEAFF. The CDR3 DNA sequence: TGCGCCAGCAGACTTACAGGGTTCAACACTGAAGCTTTCTTT.